Sequencing of this T cell receptor (beta chain) was carried out in a study of blood T cells in healthy people across ages. General study results and limits: In long-lived donors, naive CD4+ cell counts and diversity exceeded those of aged donors.

Only one count was recorded for this clonotype. Its antigen is still unknown. Extraction yielded at least 5 micrograms of total RNA per sample. Then a second PCR, running about 6 to 11 cycles, was carried out with a sample-barcoded 5' primer and a J-beta primer mix. TCRdb ran MiXCR on the 5' RACE reads and lists one entry per CDR3 protein. Among roughly 1.9 million distinct CDR3 sequences, 35% to 50% were seen once, and the ten largest hold under 30%. Material: blood. The TCR sequence derives from a human donor in good health.

DNA of the CDR3: TGCAGTGCTAGAGAAGCACAGGGGACAGATACGCAGTATTTT. Encoded protein: CSAREAQGTDTQYF. The chain joins TRBV20-1 to TRBJ2-3, with TRBD1 matching over 7 bases. The CDR3 spans 14 residues. Germline assignment: CDR1 DFQATT and CDR2 SNEGSKA (reference sequence). J gave up 3 bases and V 0 bases, and 3 bases lay outside the gene matches.